This T cell receptor beta chain originates from a study of T cells in Graves' hyperthyroidism and ophthalmopathy. RNA transcripts provided the source from which TCR beta CDR3 regions were amplified. First-round RT-PCR of the TCR CDR3 relied on the HTBI primer set. TCRdb recomputed calls from the multiplex PCR reads with MiXCR, one row per CDR3 protein. The table records around 720,000 distinct CDR3 sequences, 30% to 40% of them present only once. The CDR3 contains 15 residues. V dropped 1 base and J dropped 1; count of bases not matched to a gene: 5. Germline CDR1 reads SGHRS; CDR2 reads YFSETQ. The TCR originated in a woman aged 40 to 50 with Graves' hyperthyroidism. The sample consisted of blood. The chain links TRBV5-1 to TRBJ2-7; TRBD1 matches at 7 bases. CDR3 in amino acids: CASSLKTGNSYEQYF. The CDR3 region has the DNA TGCGCCAGCAGCTTGAAGACAGGGAATTCCTACGAGCAGTACTTC. The variable domain in full, with the rest retrieved from reference TRBV5-1 and TRBJ2-7, is KAGVTQTPRYLIKTRGQQVTLSCSPISGHRSVSWYQQTPGQGLQFLFEYFSETQRNKGNFPGRFSGRQFSNSRSEMNVSTLELGDSALYLCASSLKTGNSYEQYFGPGTRLTVT.